This T cell receptor (beta chain) was observed in a study of CD8+ T cells in alopecia areata. This CDR3 is 15 amino acids long. The V segment lost 4 bases and the J segment 4 bases; nucleotides outside the gene matches: 5. Germline assignment: CDR1 MNHEY and CDR2 SMNVEV (reference sequence). General study findings and limits: Mouse data revealed clearer TCR sharing than patient data did, a gap possibly tied to HLA. Sequencing of scalp samples also captures resident alphabeta T cells of normal skin. Clonality in lesional scalp, especially alopecia totalis/universalis, exceeded that of normal scalp.

RNA extraction was followed by reverse transcription into cDNA, which acted as the sequencing template. Produced via immunoSEQ multiplex PCR; TCRdb's table is partial and in-frame only. The profile shows 65,000 to 100,000 clones, about 51% of them singletons. This clone was observed a handful of times. Its specificity is unknown. Collected material from alopecia areata patients comprised lesional scalp punch biopsies and peripheral blood. The clonotype originates from a human donor with alopecia areata. This chain links TRBV27 with TRBJ2-3; the match to TRBD2 covers 10 bases. Sequenced material: NKG2D-high CD8+ T cells sorted from blood. CDR3 coding DNA: TGTGCCAGCAGTTGGGGGACTAGCGCTGCAGATACGCAGTATTTT. Its translation: CASSWGTSAADTQYF.